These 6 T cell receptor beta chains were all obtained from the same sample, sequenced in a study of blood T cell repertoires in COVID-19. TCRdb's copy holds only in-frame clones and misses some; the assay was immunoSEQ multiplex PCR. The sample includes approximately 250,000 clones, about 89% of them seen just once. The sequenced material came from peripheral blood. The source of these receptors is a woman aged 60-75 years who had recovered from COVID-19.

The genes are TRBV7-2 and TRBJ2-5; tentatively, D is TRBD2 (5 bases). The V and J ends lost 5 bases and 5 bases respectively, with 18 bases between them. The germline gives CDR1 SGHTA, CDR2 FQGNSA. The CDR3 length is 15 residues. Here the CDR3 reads CASSLRVARAETQYF. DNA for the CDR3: TGTGCCAGCAGCCTCCGGGTAGCGAGGGCGGAGACCCAGTACTTC.

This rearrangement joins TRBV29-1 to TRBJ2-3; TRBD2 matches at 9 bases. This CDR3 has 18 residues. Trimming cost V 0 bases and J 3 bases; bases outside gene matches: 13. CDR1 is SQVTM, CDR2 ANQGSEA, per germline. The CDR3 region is CSVEDRLGGGGATDTQYF. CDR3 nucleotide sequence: TGCAGCGTTGAAGATAGGCTCGGCGGCGGGGGGGCGACAGATACGCAGTATTTT.

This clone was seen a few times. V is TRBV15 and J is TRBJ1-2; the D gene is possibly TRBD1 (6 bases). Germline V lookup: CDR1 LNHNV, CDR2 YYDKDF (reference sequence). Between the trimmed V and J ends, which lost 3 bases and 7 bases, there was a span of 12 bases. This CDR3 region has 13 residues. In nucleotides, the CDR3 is TGTGCCACCAGCAGCAGCAGGGGTACTGGCTACACCTTC. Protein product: CATSSSRGTGYTF.

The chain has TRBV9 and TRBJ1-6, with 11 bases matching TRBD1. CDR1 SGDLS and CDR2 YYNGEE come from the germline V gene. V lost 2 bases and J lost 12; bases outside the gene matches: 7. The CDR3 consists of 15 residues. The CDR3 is CASSVSGTGGVPLHF. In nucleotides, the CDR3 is TGTGCCAGCAGCGTCTCCGGGACAGGGGGGGTACCCCTCCACTTT.

The CDR3 sequence is CSASTRAGGRDTQYF. In DNA, the CDR3 is TGCAGTGCTAGTACGCGGGCAGGGGGCAGAGATACGCAGTATTTT. This chain uses TRBV20-1 with TRBJ2-3; 8 nucleotides agree with TRBD1. Germline CDR1 is DFQATT and CDR2 is SNEGSKA (reference sequence). V gave up 3 bases and J gave up 5 bases; unmatched junction bases: 10. There are 15 residues in the CDR3.

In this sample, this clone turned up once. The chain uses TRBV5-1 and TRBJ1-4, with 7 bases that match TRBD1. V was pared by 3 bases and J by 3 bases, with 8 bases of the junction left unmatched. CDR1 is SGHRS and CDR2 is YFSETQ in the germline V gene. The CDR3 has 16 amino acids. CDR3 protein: CASSSNRQGPNEKLFF. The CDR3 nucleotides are TGCGCCAGCAGCTCCAACCGACAGGGCCCTAATGAAAAACTGTTTTTT.